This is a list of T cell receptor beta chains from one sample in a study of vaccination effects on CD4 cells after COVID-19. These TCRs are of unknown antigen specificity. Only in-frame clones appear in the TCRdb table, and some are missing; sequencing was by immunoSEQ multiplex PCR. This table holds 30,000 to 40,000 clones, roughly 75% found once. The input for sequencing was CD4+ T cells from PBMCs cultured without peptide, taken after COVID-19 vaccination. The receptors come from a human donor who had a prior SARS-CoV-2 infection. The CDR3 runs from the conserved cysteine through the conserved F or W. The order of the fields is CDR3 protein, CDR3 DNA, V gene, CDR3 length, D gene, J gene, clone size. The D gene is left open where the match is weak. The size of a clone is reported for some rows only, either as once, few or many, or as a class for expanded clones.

CDR3aa: CASSSSLGLAGWGNAGELFF
CDR3nt: TGTGCCAGCAGCTCATCTCTGGGACTAGCGGGATGGGGGAACGCCGGGGAGCTGTTTTTT
v_gene: TRBV9
len: 20
d_gene: TRBD2
j_gene: TRBJ2-2
abundance: -

CDR3aa: CASSQEGDSPLHF
CDR3nt: TGTGCCAGCAGCCAAGAGGGGGATTCACCCCTCCACTTT
v_gene: TRBV4-2
len: 13
d_gene: -
j_gene: TRBJ1-6
abundance: -

CDR3aa: CASSLGIGDEQFF
CDR3nt: TGCGCCAGCAGCTTGGGGATTGGGGATGAGCAGTTCTTC
v_gene: TRBV5-1
len: 13
d_gene: -
j_gene: TRBJ2-1
abundance: -

CDR3aa: CASSQGLWDRGRILSYEQYF
CDR3nt: TGTGCCAGCAGCCAAGGGCTCTGGGACAGGGGGCGCATCCTCTCCTACGAGCAGTACTTC
v_gene: TRBV14
len: 20
d_gene: TRBD1
j_gene: TRBJ2-7
abundance: -

CDR3aa: CASSYPGTSGREQYF
CDR3nt: TGTGCCAGCAGTTACCCGGGGACTAGCGGGAGGGAGCAGTACTTC
v_gene: TRBV6-5
len: 15
d_gene: TRBD2
j_gene: TRBJ2-7
abundance: -

CDR3aa: CASSQVGGNYEQYF
CDR3nt: TGTGCCAGCAGCCAAGTTGGCGGAAACTACGAGCAGTACTTC
v_gene: TRBV3-1/TRBV3-2
len: 14
d_gene: -
j_gene: TRBJ2-7
abundance: -

CDR3aa: CSASVSGDDKYGYTF
CDR3nt: TGCAGTGCTAGTGTATCTGGGGATGACAAGTATGGCTACACCTTC
v_gene: TRBV20-1
len: 15
d_gene: -
j_gene: TRBJ1-2
abundance: -

CDR3aa: CASSLDGLNMNTEAFF
CDR3nt: TGTGCCAGCAGCTTGGACGGACTGAACATGAACACTGAAGCTTTCTTT
v_gene: TRBV5-6
len: 16
d_gene: -
j_gene: TRBJ1-1
abundance: -

CDR3aa: CASSQRLAGGLETQYF
CDR3nt: TGTGCCAGCAGCCAAAGACTAGCGGGAGGTCTAGAGACCCAGTACTTC
v_gene: TRBV3-1/TRBV3-2
len: 16
d_gene: TRBD2
j_gene: TRBJ2-5
abundance: -

CDR3aa: CASSDTSGNTIYF
CDR3nt: TGTGCCAGCAGCGATACGAGTGGAAACACCATATATTTT
v_gene: TRBV9
len: 13
d_gene: -
j_gene: TRBJ1-3
abundance: -

CDR3aa: CASSVTTGPNYGYTF
CDR3nt: TGCGCCAGCAGCGTTACAACAGGGCCAAACTATGGCTACACCTTC
v_gene: TRBV5-1
len: 15
d_gene: -
j_gene: TRBJ1-2
abundance: -

CDR3aa: CASSQGGGEGYQETQYF
CDR3nt: TGTGCCAGCAGCCAAGGAGGAGGGGAGGGGTACCAAGAGACCCAGTACTTC
v_gene: TRBV3-1/TRBV3-2
len: 17
d_gene: TRBD2
j_gene: TRBJ2-5
abundance: once

CDR3aa: CAHSQGVTSNEQFF
CDR3nt: TGTGCACACTCCCAGGGCGTGACTTCAAATGAGCAGTTCTTC
v_gene: TRBV30
len: 14
d_gene: -
j_gene: TRBJ2-1
abundance: -

CDR3aa: CAIRASQGLHNEQFF
CDR3nt: TGTGCCATCAGAGCCTCGCAGGGACTGCACAATGAGCAGTTCTTC
v_gene: TRBV10-3
len: 15
d_gene: -
j_gene: TRBJ2-1
abundance: -

CDR3aa: CASSLLGQNSYEQYF
CDR3nt: TGTGCCAGCAGCTTATTAGGACAGAACTCCTACGAGCAGTACTTC
v_gene: TRBV13
len: 15
d_gene: -
j_gene: TRBJ2-7
abundance: -

CDR3aa: CAWTKRGPQETQYF
CDR3nt: TGTGCCTGGACCAAGCGGGGGCCCCAAGAGACCCAGTACTTC
v_gene: TRBV30
len: 14
d_gene: TRBD2
j_gene: TRBJ2-5
abundance: few

CDR3aa: CASSFTGANLYNEQFF
CDR3nt: TGTGCCAGCAGCTTTACAGGGGCGAACTTGTACAATGAGCAGTTCTTC
v_gene: TRBV5-6
len: 16
d_gene: TRBD1
j_gene: TRBJ2-1
abundance: few

CDR3aa: CASSSLTSGRAKNIQYF
CDR3nt: TGTGCCAGCAGCTCCTTGACTAGCGGGAGAGCCAAAAACATTCAGTACTTC
v_gene: TRBV11-3
len: 17
d_gene: TRBD2
j_gene: TRBJ2-4
abundance: -

CDR3aa: CASSQLSTWVRNEQFF
CDR3nt: TGTGCCAGCAGCCAACTTAGTACGTGGGTCCGCAATGAGCAGTTCTTC
v_gene: TRBV3-1/TRBV3-2
len: 16
d_gene: -
j_gene: TRBJ2-1
abundance: -

CDR3aa: CASSLVMGIYNEQFF
CDR3nt: TGCGCCAGCAGCTTGGTGATGGGAATCTACAATGAGCAGTTCTTC
v_gene: TRBV5-1
len: 15
d_gene: -
j_gene: TRBJ2-1
abundance: -

CDR3aa: CASSATGAAYEQYF
CDR3nt: TGTGCCAGCAGCGCCACAGGGGCCGCGTACGAGCAGTACTTC
v_gene: TRBV7-2
len: 14
d_gene: TRBD1
j_gene: TRBJ2-7
abundance: once

CDR3aa: CASSRAGAYETQYF
CDR3nt: TGTGCCAGTTCCAGGGCGGGAGCTTATGAGACCCAGTACTTC
v_gene: TRBV6-5
len: 14
d_gene: TRBD2
j_gene: TRBJ2-5
abundance: -

CDR3aa: CASSGDRVSGSEQFF
CDR3nt: TGTGCCAGCAGTGGGGACAGGGTTAGTGGTAGTGAGCAGTTCTTC
v_gene: TRBV2
len: 15
d_gene: TRBD1
j_gene: TRBJ2-1
abundance: -

CDR3aa: CSAIWREGYTF
CDR3nt: TGCAGTGCTATTTGGAGGGAAGGCTACACCTTC
v_gene: TRBV20-1
len: 11
d_gene: -
j_gene: TRBJ1-2
abundance: few

CDR3aa: CASSPEGQGSRYTF
CDR3nt: TGTGCCAGCTCACCAGAGGGGCAGGGGAGTCGCTACACCTTC
v_gene: TRBV18
len: 14
d_gene: -
j_gene: TRBJ1-2
abundance: -

CDR3aa: CASSQVRDGDTQYF
CDR3nt: TGTGCCAGCAGCCAAGTTAGGGACGGGGATACGCAGTATTTT
v_gene: TRBV3-1/TRBV3-2
len: 14
d_gene: -
j_gene: TRBJ2-3
abundance: -

CDR3aa: CASSGQFDQPQHF
CDR3nt: TGTGCCAGTAGCGGACAGTTCGATCAGCCCCAGCATTTT
v_gene: TRBV19
len: 13
d_gene: -
j_gene: TRBJ1-5
abundance: -

CDR3aa: CAWSVRGLSGGYTF
CDR3nt: TGTGCCTGGAGTGTCCGAGGCCTATCGGGGGGCTACACCTTC
v_gene: TRBV30
len: 14
d_gene: -
j_gene: TRBJ1-2
abundance: -

CDR3aa: CATSDTGENEKLFF
CDR3nt: TGTGCCACCAGTGATACAGGGGAGAATGAAAAACTGTTTTTT
v_gene: TRBV24-1
len: 14
d_gene: TRBD1
j_gene: TRBJ1-4
abundance: -

CDR3aa: CASSVGFGANTGELFF
CDR3nt: TGTGCCAGCAGCGTAGGTTTCGGAGCGAACACCGGGGAGCTGTTTTTT
v_gene: TRBV9
len: 16
d_gene: -
j_gene: TRBJ2-2
abundance: -

CDR3aa: CATSGAEAASYNEQFF
CDR3nt: TGTGCCACCAGTGGGGCGGAGGCAGCGTCTTACAATGAGCAGTTCTTC
v_gene: TRBV24-1
len: 16
d_gene: -
j_gene: TRBJ2-1
abundance: few

CDR3aa: CASSDQGLAGVDNEQFF
CDR3nt: TGTGCCAGCAGCGACCAGGGACTAGCGGGAGTTGATAATGAGCAGTTCTTC
v_gene: TRBV27
len: 17
d_gene: TRBD2
j_gene: TRBJ2-1
abundance: -

CDR3aa: CSASRTSGTGELFF
CDR3nt: TGCAGTGCTAGTCGGACTAGCGGTACCGGGGAGCTGTTTTTT
v_gene: TRBV20-1
len: 14
d_gene: TRBD2
j_gene: TRBJ2-2
abundance: few

CDR3aa: CASAVEGNEQFF
CDR3nt: TGTGCCAGCGCAGTGGAGGGGAATGAGCAGTTCTTC
v_gene: TRBV6-5
len: 12
d_gene: -
j_gene: TRBJ2-1
abundance: -

CDR3aa: CATSDLTGGIYEQYF
CDR3nt: TGTGCCACCAGTGATTTAACAGGGGGGATCTACGAGCAGTACTTC
v_gene: TRBV24-1
len: 15
d_gene: TRBD1
j_gene: TRBJ2-7
abundance: -

CDR3aa: CASGAGGNSNQPQHF
CDR3nt: TGTGCCAGCGGGGCGGGGGGAAATAGCAATCAGCCCCAGCATTTT
v_gene: TRBV6-5
len: 15
d_gene: -
j_gene: TRBJ1-5
abundance: -

CDR3aa: CASSVGPPAAQYF
CDR3nt: TGTGCCAGCAGCGTAGGACCCCCCGCCGCCCAGTACTTC
v_gene: TRBV9
len: 13
d_gene: -
j_gene: TRBJ2-5
abundance: -

CDR3aa: CASSPQPNYGYTF
CDR3nt: TGTGCCAGCAGCCCACAGCCTAACTATGGCTACACCTTC
v_gene: TRBV7-3
len: 13
d_gene: -
j_gene: TRBJ1-2
abundance: -

CDR3aa: CASSVAATGAANTGELFF
CDR3nt: TGTGCCAGCAGTGTCGCGGCAACAGGGGCAGCGAACACCGGGGAGCTGTTTTTT
v_gene: TRBV6-1
len: 18
d_gene: TRBD1
j_gene: TRBJ2-2
abundance: -

CDR3aa: CATSSGTSASDEQFF
CDR3nt: TGTGCCACCAGCAGCGGGACTAGCGCAAGCGATGAGCAGTTCTTC
v_gene: TRBV15
len: 15
d_gene: TRBD2
j_gene: TRBJ2-1
abundance: -

CDR3aa: CASSQSSGGGGYTF
CDR3nt: TGTGCCAGCAGCCAATCTTCAGGGGGGGGCGGCTACACCTTC
v_gene: TRBV7-2
len: 14
d_gene: TRBD1
j_gene: TRBJ1-2
abundance: once

CDR3aa: CASSQDPRGTDTQYF
CDR3nt: TGCGCCAGCAGCCAAGATCCTAGAGGCACAGATACGCAGTATTTT
v_gene: TRBV4-3
len: 15
d_gene: -
j_gene: TRBJ2-3
abundance: -

CDR3aa: CASSQDSRPPQHF
CDR3nt: TGTGCCAGCAGCCAAGATTCCCGTCCGCCCCAGCATTTT
v_gene: TRBV4-2
len: 13
d_gene: -
j_gene: TRBJ1-5
abundance: -

CDR3aa: CASSLAGGEGGYTF
CDR3nt: TGCGCCAGCAGCTTGGCGGGGGGAGAAGGAGGCTACACCTTC
v_gene: TRBV5-1
len: 14
d_gene: -
j_gene: TRBJ1-2
abundance: -

CDR3aa: CASSLGTSNSETQYF
CDR3nt: TGTGCCAGCAGCTTGGGCACTAGTAACTCAGAGACCCAGTACTTC
v_gene: TRBV5-4
len: 15
d_gene: -
j_gene: TRBJ2-5
abundance: -

CDR3aa: CASSKAKPANYGYTF
CDR3nt: TGTGCCAGCAGCAAAGCGAAGCCAGCTAACTATGGCTACACCTTC
v_gene: TRBV21-1
len: 15
d_gene: -
j_gene: TRBJ1-2
abundance: -

CDR3aa: CSAERGNIQYF
CDR3nt: TGCAGTGCTGAGAGAGGAAACATTCAGTACTTC
v_gene: TRBV20-1
len: 11
d_gene: -
j_gene: TRBJ2-4
abundance: -

CDR3aa: CASSLVGGSQETQYF
CDR3nt: TGCGCCAGCAGCTTGGTAGGTGGCAGTCAAGAGACCCAGTACTTC
v_gene: TRBV5-1
len: 15
d_gene: -
j_gene: TRBJ2-5
abundance: -

CDR3aa: CASSYSNPATDTQYF
CDR3nt: TGTGCCAGCAGTTACTCTAATCCGGCCACAGATACGCAGTATTTT
v_gene: TRBV6-5
len: 15
d_gene: -
j_gene: TRBJ2-3
abundance: -

CDR3aa: CASSQGRSGEQYF
CDR3nt: TGTGCCAGCAGCCAGGGACGGTCCGGGGAGCAGTACTTC
v_gene: TRBV3-1/TRBV3-2
len: 13
d_gene: -
j_gene: TRBJ2-7
abundance: -

CDR3aa: CATRRRRDTEAFF
CDR3nt: TGTGCCACACGCAGACGACGGGACACTGAAGCTTTCTTT
v_gene: TRBV12-3/TRBV12-4
len: 13
d_gene: -
j_gene: TRBJ1-1
abundance: -

CDR3aa: CASSQLGSGANVLTF
CDR3nt: TGTGCCAGCAGCCAATTAGGCTCTGGGGCCAACGTCCTGACTTTC
v_gene: TRBV6-6
len: 15
d_gene: -
j_gene: TRBJ2-6
abundance: -

CDR3aa: CATSRDRSSYEQYF
CDR3nt: TGTGCCACCAGCAGAGACAGAAGCTCCTACGAGCAGTACTTC
v_gene: TRBV15
len: 14
d_gene: -
j_gene: TRBJ2-7
abundance: -

CDR3aa: CASTQRGGTDTQYF
CDR3nt: TGTGCCAGTACCCAGCGGGGGGGCACAGATACGCAGTATTTT
v_gene: TRBV19
len: 14
d_gene: TRBD2
j_gene: TRBJ2-3
abundance: -

CDR3aa: CASRGQGVPYRYF
CDR3nt: TGTGCCAGCAGGGGACAGGGGGTCCCCTATAGGTACTTC
v_gene: TRBV2
len: 13
d_gene: TRBD1
j_gene: TRBJ2-7
abundance: -